This entry concerns a single T cell receptor beta chain. Its antigen is still unknown. The entry originates in a study of T-cell memory formation after mild COVID-19. Study background: For the most part, TCR clusters were specific to one donor.

A single record per CDR3 protein comes from TCRdb applying MiXCR to the 5' RACE reads. Of fewer than 500,000 distinct CDR3 sequences listed, around 25% are singletons. Findings of the study overall: Detection of some responders pre-infection suggested pre-existing cross-reactive memory T cells participated. CD8+ contracting clones occupied EMRA, while CD4+ ones occupied mainly CM and EM. Among clones contracting day 15 to 85, CD4/CD8 was balanced, whereas later expanders leaned CD4+.

Material: PBMCs or a T cell subset sorted from them (not recorded which). The receptor's source is an adult woman who had mild COVID-19 (a few samples of this study predate the infection). Cell type and time point are not known.

CDR3 in DNA: TGCGCCAGCAGCCAAGATTCGGCTGGGAACACTGAAGCTTTCTTT. As protein: CASSQDSAGNTEAFF. V is TRBV4-3 and J is TRBJ1-1; D gene ambiguous. Per germline, CDR1 LGHNA and CDR2 YSLEER. The V end lost 0 bases, the J end lost 1 base, and 9 bases lay between the germline ends. This CDR3 region has 15 residues.